This passage covers 18 T cell receptor beta chains from one sample sequenced in a study of PD-1 blockade in classical Hodgkin lymphoma. Profiled with immunoSEQ multiplex PCR; TCRdb holds only in-frame clones, not every one. The sample yields some 41,000 clones, 76% seen once. Every patient experienced relapse after autologous stem cell transplantation, and brentuximab vedotin exposure varied. The material sequenced was peripheral blood mononuclear cells (PBMCs), taken at baseline. The receptor source for this set is a human donor with classical Hodgkin lymphoma.

The J gene is TRBJ2-1, the V gene TRBV6-5; 14 positions match TRBD2. Germline V gene data show CDR1 as MNHEY and CDR2 as SVGAGI. The CDR3 has 15 residues. The ends lost 7 bases at V and 7 bases at J; junction bases unmatched: 6. Here the CDR3 reads CASIGLAGGTNEQFF. The DNA for the CDR3 is TGTGCCAGCATCGGACTAGCGGGAGGTACTAATGAGCAGTTCTTC.

The rearrangement links TRBV2 to TRBJ1-1; D gene unclear. This CDR3 has 13 residues. V lost 3 bases, J lost 3 bases, and 8 bases lay in between. The germline V gene encodes CDR1 SNHLY and CDR2 FYNNEI. CDR3: CASSDPDHTEAFF. Written as DNA, the CDR3 is TGTGCCAGCAGTGATCCCGACCACACTGAAGCTTTCTTT.

V usage is TRBV9 and J usage is TRBJ2-3; D possibly corresponds to TRBD2 (6 bases). V gave up 0 bases and J gave up 4 bases, with 12 bases separating them. This CDR3 has 15 residues. Germline V lookup: CDR1 SGDLS, CDR2 YYNGEE. The CDR3 region is CASSVVGSGSDTQYF. The CDR3 nucleotides are TGTGCCAGCAGCGTAGTTGGTAGCGGTTCAGATACGCAGTATTTT.

J is TRBJ2-3 and V is TRBV29-1; perhaps TRBD2 as D (6 bases). V was cut by 6 bases and J by 3 bases, with 16 bases left in between. Germline V gene sequence: CDR1 SQVTM, CDR2 ANQGSEA. The CDR3 has 14 amino acids. CDR3 bases: TGCAGCGTCCTGGTGGCGGGAAGAACAGATACGCAGTATTTT. Translation: CSVLVAGRTDTQYF.

The V call is TRBV7-6, the J call TRBJ1-4; D is unclear. Trimming removed 4 bases from V and 3 bases from J, with 12 bases in between. The germline V gene encodes CDR1 SGHVS and CDR2 FNYEAQ. The CDR3 sequence is 15 residues long. The CDR3 nucleotides read TGTGCCAGCAGCTCCCTCTCTGGGGCTAATGAAAAACTGTTTTTT. Translation: CASSSLSGANEKLFF.

The chain links TRBV11-3 to TRBJ2-1, with 11 positions matching TRBD2. Trimming cost V 5 bases and J 6 bases; bases outside gene matches: 9. The CDR3 covers 16 residues. CDR1 and CDR2 from the germline V gene are SGHNT and YENEEA. The CDR3 loop reads CASSPGGLAASNEQFF. CDR3 bases: TGTGCCAGCAGCCCCGGGGGACTAGCGGCTAGCAATGAGCAGTTCTTC. The whole variable domain, remainder taken from reference TRBV11-3 and TRBJ2-1, is EAGVVQSPRYKIIEKKQPVAFWCNPISGHNTLYWYLQNLGQGPELLIRYENEEAVDDSQLPKDRFSAERLKGVDSTLKIQPAELGDSAVYLCASSPGGLAASNEQFFGPGTRLTVL.

By frequency in the sample, this clone is large. The chain links TRBV6-1 to TRBJ2-3, with D possibly matching TRBD2 (5 bases). Germline assignment: CDR1 MNHNS and CDR2 SASEGT. CDR3 size: 14 residues. Trimming stripped 3 bases from V and 4 bases from J, with 11 bases between. The CDR3 bases are TGTGCCAGCAGTGACTCGGGGAGTTCAGATACGCAGTATTTT. This translates into CASSDSGSSDTQYF.

The V call is TRBV2, the J call TRBJ2-6; 10 positions match TRBD1. There are 18 residues in the CDR3. Trimming took 3 bases from V and 2 from J; bases not matched to a gene: 7. Germline values: CDR1 SNHLY, CDR2 FYNNEI. This CDR3 is CASSEFGTGVPGANVLTF. In DNA form, the CDR3 reads TGTGCCAGCAGTGAGTTTGGGACAGGGGTGCCTGGGGCCAACGTCCTGACTTTC.

The V gene is TRBV28, the J gene TRBJ2-3; TRBD1 matches 7 bases. Germline values: CDR1 MDHEN, CDR2 SYDVKM. The CDR3 is 15 amino acids. V shed 7 bases and J 3 bases; nucleotides not matched to a gene: 10. The CDR3, as DNA: TGTGCCAGCACCAAGAGGGGACAGTGGACAGATACGCAGTATTTT. This codes for CASTKRGQWTDTQYF.

The chain combines TRBV19 with TRBJ1-2; no clear D. V lost 9 bases and J 4 bases, leaving 21 bases between the germline ends. Germline V gene lookup returns CDR1 LNHDA and CDR2 SQIVND (reference sequence). This CDR3 region has 15 residues. CDR3 protein: CASNPLLGSGYGYTF. CDR3 in DNA: TGTGCCAGCAACCCCCTATTGGGGAGCGGCTATGGCTACACCTTC.

This clone was picked up a small number of times. The J gene is TRBJ1-2, the V gene TRBV7-9, with D possibly being TRBD1 (6 bases). The CDR3 sequence is 16 residues long. Between the trimmed V and J ends, which lost 5 bases and 4 bases, there was a span of 20 bases. The V gene's germline CDR1 is SEHNR and CDR2 FQNEAQ (reference sequence). The DNA for the CDR3 is TGTGCCAGCAGCCCAAGGACAGATCCTATTCCCTATGGCTACACCTTC. This sequence encodes CASSPRTDPIPYGYTF.

This clone showed up just a few times. The chain joins TRBV5-6 to TRBJ2-2, with 9 bases fitting TRBD1. The germline V gene has CDR1 SGHDT and CDR2 YYEEEE. J was trimmed by 4 bases and V by 2 bases; bases with no gene match: 3. The CDR3 extends over 15 amino acids. Here the CDR3 DNA reads TGTGCCAGCAGCTTACCGGGACAGGGCACCGGGGAGCTGTTTTTT. This gives the protein CASSLPGQGTGELFF.

The V call is TRBV5-6, the J call TRBJ2-7, with D unclear. The V end lost 0 bases, the J end lost 4 bases, and 2 bases lay between the germline ends. This CDR3 comprises 11 residues. Germline CDR1 and CDR2: SGHDT and YYEEEE. The CDR3: CASSLEYEQYF. CDR3 coding DNA: TGTGCCAGCAGCTTGGAATACGAGCAGTACTTC.

This chain joins TRBV6-6 and TRBJ1-2; 7 bases match TRBD1. CDR3 length: 14 residues. With 6 bases clipped from V and 2 bases from J, the junction kept 6 bases outside the gene matches. Germline V lookup: CDR1 MNHNY, CDR2 SVGAGI (reference sequence). This CDR3 is CASSQGQANYGYTF. The DNA of the CDR3 is TGTGCCAGCAGCCAAGGACAGGCGAACTATGGCTACACCTTC.

The V and J genes are TRBV2 and TRBJ2-1; D is uncertain. The CDR3 totals 12 residues. The germline V gene encodes CDR1 SNHLY and CDR2 FYNNEI. Trimming took off 4 bases at V and 4 bases at J, with 5 bases between the two ends. The chain's CDR3 is CASSGPYNEQFF. CDR3 DNA: TGTGCCAGCAGTGGGCCTTACAATGAGCAGTTCTTC. The full variable domain, rest sourced from reference TRBV2 and TRBJ2-1, is EPEVTQTPSHQVTQMGQEVILRCVPISNHLYFYWYRQILGQKVEFLVSFYNNEISEKSEIFDDQFSVERPDGSNFTLKIRSTKLEDSAMYFCASSGPYNEQFFGPGTRLTVL.

The chain links TRBV6-1 to TRBJ2-2; D not resolved. CDR1 is MNHNS and CDR2 is SASEGT in the germline V gene. V lost 1 base and J lost 3, with 0 bases in between. The CDR3 length is 12 residues. Here the CDR3 DNA reads TGTGCCAGCAGTGAAGACACCGGGGAGCTGTTTTTT. Translating it yields CASSEDTGELFF.

This clone appeared once. This chain links TRBV12-5 with TRBJ1-1; the D gene is possibly TRBD1 (5 bases). V shed 2 bases and J shed 6 bases, with 13 bases lying between them. This CDR3 region has 14 residues. From germline, CDR1 is LGHNT and CDR2 FRNRAP. In DNA, the CDR3 is TGTGCTAGTGGTTTGTTCATAAGGGGCCCTGAAGCTTTCTTT. It translates to CASGLFIRGPEAFF.

The V gene is TRBV10-3, the J gene TRBJ1-1; TRBD1 is a possible D gene (5 bases). The V and J ends lost 3 bases and 0 bases respectively, with 8 bases between them. The CDR3 length is 14 residues. Germline V lookup: CDR1 ENHRY, CDR2 SYGVKD. For the CDR3, the DNA is TGTGCCATCAGTGACCCAGGGCTGAACACTGAAGCTTTCTTT. Encoded protein: CAISDPGLNTEAFF.